This T cell receptor (beta chain) was obtained from a study of radiation and T cells in renal cell carcinoma. The CDR3 is 17 amino acids. Trimming cost V 3 bases and J 0 bases, with 15 bases left between them. Germline V gene sequence: CDR1 KGHSH, CDR2 LQKENI. Sample time point: baseline pretreatment blood. Treatment noted: 15 Gy SBRT to primary tumor, nephrectomy 4 weeks later. Assay used: immunoSEQ multiplex PCR; TCRdb lists only in-frame clones, some missing. The data hold 45,000 or so clones, with approximately 80% observed a single time. This chain links TRBV18 with TRBJ1-3; D unclear. This material consisted of blood, taken from a patient whose treatment included radiotherapy and nephrectomy. This receptor was identified in a woman in her 70s with renal cell carcinoma. CDR3: CASSPRVSVGSGNTIYF. The CDR3, as DNA: TGTGCCAGCTCACCGCGCGTTTCAGTAGGCTCTGGAAACACCATATATTTT.